This T cell receptor (beta chain) was documented in a study of blood T cell repertoires in COVID-19. CDR3 length equals 16 residues. The germline V gene has CDR1 SGHNT and CDR2 YYREEE (reference sequence). V was clipped by 3 bases and J by 5 bases; unmatched bases: 12. Clones were sequenced by immunoSEQ multiplex PCR, and TCRdb holds only the in-frame ones, with some missing. The sample consists of 35,000 to 40,000 clones, 90% of them appearing once. The rearrangement joins TRBV5-4 to TRBJ2-5; the match to TRBD1 covers 8 bases. The clonotype was recovered from a man aged 55 to 69 with active or convalescent COVID-19. Sequencing was carried out using peripheral blood. CDR3 in amino acids: CASSSARAGGVETQYF. The CDR3 DNA is TGTGCCAGCAGCTCCGCCAGGGCAGGGGGCGTGGAGACCCAGTACTTC.